Following are 26 T cell receptor beta chains from one sample sequenced in a study of CD8+CD57+ T cells in acquired aplastic anemia. For CDR3 and TCR beta VDJ profiling, genomic DNA was the template used. TCRdb reprocessed the reads via MiXCR and lists one record per CDR3 protein. The sample lists approximately 270,000 distinct CDR3 sequences, around 60% occurring once. Sample: sorted CD4+, CD8+, or CD8+CD57+ T cells (not recorded which) from PBMCs. The source of these receptors is a human donor with severe aplastic anemia or a healthy control (not recorded which).

V and J are TRBV9 and TRBJ1-6; the D gene is possibly TRBD1 (5 bases). With 3 bases removed from V and 13 bases from J, the gap between germline ends came to 20 bases. The V gene's germline CDR1 is SGDLS and CDR2 YYNGEE. CDR3 size: 15 residues. The CDR3 protein is CASSAGNGGELPLHF. The CDR3 DNA sequence: TGTGCCAGCAGCGCAGGGAACGGGGGTGAGTTGCCCCTCCACTTT.

This sequence joins TRBV5-8 and TRBJ1-5; D perhaps matches TRBD1 (6 bases). From germline, CDR1 is SGHTS and CDR2 YDEGEE. Deletions cut 8 bases from V and 1 base from J, with 13 bases between. This CDR3 comprises 14 residues. The CDR3 protein is CASATGNSNQPQHF. The CDR3 DNA reads TGTGCCAGTGCTACAGGGAACAGCAATCAGCCCCAGCATTTT.

V and J are TRBV12-3 or TRBV12-4 and TRBJ2-7; 11 bases align to TRBD2. The CDR3 is made up of 15 amino acids. Losses at the gene ends were 6 bases for V and 4 bases for J; bases not matched to a gene: 8. The CDR3 coding sequence is TGTGCCAGCAGCCTAGCGGGACTAGCGGAATACGAGCAGTACTTC. Protein product: CASSLAGLAEYEQYF.

There are many counts of this clonotype. The chain recombines TRBV20-1 with TRBJ1-4; a weak D match, TRBD1 (5 bases). From germline, CDR1 is DFQATT and CDR2 SNEGSKA (reference sequence). This CDR3 has 13 amino acids. Trimming stripped 0 bases from V and 8 bases from J, with 10 bases between. The DNA for the CDR3 is TGCAGTGCTAGAGATCCAGGGAGAGAAAAACTGTTTTTT. It specifies CSARDPGREKLFF.

V and J are TRBV7-9 and TRBJ2-1; 13 positions match TRBD2. This CDR3 comprises 15 residues. The V gene's germline CDR1 is SEHNR and CDR2 FQNEAQ (reference sequence). With V trimmed by 5 bases and J by 8 bases, 6 bases remained unmatched. This CDR3 is CASSPRTSGSHEQFF. Written as DNA, the CDR3 is TGTGCCAGCAGCCCCCGGACTAGCGGGAGCCATGAGCAGTTCTTC.

About this clonotype: One end of the junction does not line up with germline, which may come from a read error. The chain uses TRBV19 and TRBJ1-1; D unresolved. CDR1 LNHDA and CDR2 SQIVND come from the germline V gene (reference sequence). The CDR3 loop spans 14 amino acids. The CDR3 loop reads CASSSRPTNTEAFF. The CDR3 coding sequence is TGTGCCAGTAGTTCCCGACCGACCAACACCGAAGCTTTCTTT.

This sequence joins TRBV10-2 and TRBJ2-1, with TRBD1 matching 9 bases. Germline V gene lookup returns CDR1 WSHSY and CDR2 SAAADI. The CDR3 has 17 amino acids. V was clipped by 10 bases and J by 2 bases; unmatched bases: 15. CDR3 in amino acids: CATTQSIRDRAYNEQFF. The DNA of the CDR3 is TGCGCCACCACGCAAAGTATCCGGGACAGGGCCTACAATGAGCAGTTCTTC.

The chain is built from TRBV7-2 and TRBJ1-2; TRBD1 might be the D (6 bases). This CDR3 has 18 residues. Germline V gene data show CDR1 as SGHTA and CDR2 as FQGNSA. Trimming shortened V by 2 bases and J by 4 bases, and 23 bases separated the two germline ends. The CDR3 bases are TGTGCCAGCAGCTTAAGGGGGGCCGGCGGGGGCGCGGGCTATGGCTACACCTTC. Translated, it gives CASSLRGAGGGAGYGYTF.

The gene calls are TRBV7-3 and TRBJ2-5; D gene uncertain. The germline gives CDR1 SGHTA, CDR2 FQGTGA. CDR3 size: 12 residues. Trimming removed 2 bases at V and 5 bases at J, with 6 bases between. The CDR3 loop reads CASSLSRETQYF. In nucleotides, the CDR3 is TGTGCCAGCAGCTTATCTCGCGAGACCCAGTACTTC.

At least ten counts were recorded for this clonotype. The rearrangement joins TRBV20-1 to TRBJ2-1; no definite D call. Germline V gene sequence: CDR1 DFQATT, CDR2 SNEGSKA (reference sequence). This CDR3 spans 12 amino acids. Trimming removed 6 bases from V and 7 bases from J, with 13 bases in between. The CDR3 region has the DNA TGCAGTGCCACACCCCTAGGTAATGAGCAGTTCTTC. This encodes CSATPLGNEQFF.

The rearrangement uses TRBV7-9 and TRBJ2-1; 9 positions match TRBD1. Per germline, CDR1 SEHNR and CDR2 FQNEAQ (reference sequence). There are 17 residues in the CDR3. V lost 6 bases to trimming and J lost 5 bases; unmatched junction nucleotides: 14. The CDR3 DNA is TGTGCCAGCAGTTTACATCCGACAGGGGGAATGGACAATGAGCAGTTCTTC. Amino acid sequence: CASSLHPTGGMDNEQFF.

Many counts were recorded for this clonotype. V gene TRBV7-2 combines with J gene TRBJ2-5, with D maybe TRBD2 (6 bases). V lost 7 bases, J lost 3 bases, and 24 bases lay in between. Germline V lookup: CDR1 SGHTA, CDR2 FQGNSA. The CDR3 runs to 17 residues. The CDR3 spells CASTKGLLGGFEETQYF. CDR3 bases: TGTGCCAGCACCAAAGGGTTATTGGGGGGATTCGAAGAGACCCAGTACTTC.

This rearrangement joins TRBV7-3 to TRBJ2-5; TRBD2 matches at 9 bases. The CDR3 consists of 14 residues. Losses at the gene ends were 9 bases for V and 9 bases for J; bases not matched to a gene: 14. Germline CDR1 reads SGHTA; CDR2 reads FQGTGA. This CDR3 reads CASSQSGGQEAQYF. Here the CDR3 DNA reads TGTGCCAGTAGCCAAAGCGGGGGGCAGGAGGCCCAGTACTTC.

This clonotype was seen only a few times. This rearrangement joins TRBV7-9 to TRBJ2-5, with 8 bases that match TRBD2. V shed 4 bases and J 5 bases; nucleotides not matched to a gene: 6. The CDR3 is made up of 14 amino acids. Germline V gene data show CDR1 as SEHNR and CDR2 as FQNEAQ (reference sequence). This CDR3 reads CASSSIAGLETQYF. The CDR3 bases are TGTGCCAGCAGCTCTATAGCGGGGTTGGAGACCCAGTACTTC.

J is TRBJ1-4 and V is TRBV29-1, with 7 bases lining up with TRBD1. The germline V gene has CDR1 SQVTM and CDR2 ANQGSEA. J was trimmed by 4 bases and V by 8 bases; bases with no gene match: 7. CDR3 length: 13 amino acids. The CDR3 here is CSLTGWGNEKLFF. CDR3 nucleotides: TGCAGCTTGACAGGGTGGGGTAATGAAAAACTGTTTTTT.

The gene calls are TRBV29-1 and TRBJ2-3; no definite D call. V lost 0 bases and J 6 bases, leaving 7 bases between the germline ends. This CDR3 contains 12 residues. Germline CDR1 and CDR2: SQVTM and ANQGSEA. CDR3 DNA sequence: TGCAGCGTTGAAGATCAAGGGGATACGCAGTATTTT. Translation: CSVEDQGDTQYF.

V and J are TRBV20-1 and TRBJ1-5; possibly TRBD1 for D (5 bases). V was shortened by 3 bases and J by 0 bases, with 9 bases between the two germline ends. The CDR3 is made up of 14 amino acids. CDR1 DFQATT and CDR2 SNEGSKA come from the germline V gene (reference sequence). CDR3 DNA sequence: TGCAGTGCTAGGACAGTTGCTAGCAATCAGCCCCAGCATTTT. It encodes CSARTVASNQPQHF.

In this sample, this clonotype turned up a few times. V gene TRBV12-3 or TRBV12-4 combines with J gene TRBJ1-1; D may be TRBD1 (6 bases). The CDR3 is 13 amino acids. The ends were cut back, 5 bases at V and 4 bases at J, with 11 bases in the middle. Here the CDR3 reads CASSRQDGTEAFF. For the CDR3, the DNA is TGTGCCAGCAGTCGACAGGATGGCACTGAAGCTTTCTTT.

A few counts support this clonotype. The genes are TRBV7-9 and TRBJ2-5, with 8 positions matching TRBD1. Trimming at V came to 4 bases and at J to 3 bases, leaving 4 bases not matched to a gene. CDR1 and CDR2 from the germline V gene are SEHNR and FQNEAQ (reference sequence). The CDR3 covers 14 residues. CDR3 sequence: CASSSPDREETQYF. The DNA for the CDR3 is TGTGCCAGCAGCTCGCCGGACAGGGAAGAGACCCAGTACTTC. Drawing the rest from reference TRBV7-9 and TRBJ2-5, the complete variable domain is DTGVSQNPRHKITKRGQNVTFRCDPISEHNRLYWYRQTLGQGPEFLTYFQNEAQLEKSRLLSDRFSAERPKGSFSTLEIQRTEQGDSAMYLCASSSPDREETQYFGPGTRLLVL.

The chain is built from TRBV2 and TRBJ2-5; D is perhaps TRBD1 (5 bases). The CDR3 runs to 12 residues. Trimming cost V 10 bases and J 2 bases, with 11 bases left between them. In germline, CDR1 is SNHLY, CDR2 FYNNEI. In DNA, the CDR3 is TGTGCCACCAGGGATCAACAAGAGACCCAGTACTTC. It codes for CATRDQQETQYF.

This chain links TRBV2 with TRBJ2-4; D is uncertain. Germline-derived CDR1 and CDR2 are SNHLY and FYNNEI. The CDR3 runs 14 residues. The V end lost 6 bases, the J end lost 1 base, and 10 bases lay between the germline ends. This CDR3 reads CASSADGAKNIQYF. CDR3 nucleotides: TGTGCCAGCAGCGCGGATGGGGCCAAAAACATTCAGTACTTC.

The chain has TRBV5-1 and TRBJ1-2, with TRBD1 as a possible D gene (5 bases). The CDR3 is 15 amino acids. Germline V CDR1 and CDR2: SGHRS, YFSETQ. Trimming removed 1 base from V and 4 bases from J, with 14 bases in between. The CDR3 bases are TGCGCCAGCAGCTTGCCAGGGATGGATGGCTATGGCTACACCTTC. Translating gives CASSLPGMDGYGYTF. Full variable domain (rest looked up from reference TRBV5-1 and TRBJ1-2): KAGVTQTPRYLIKTRGQQVTLSCSPISGHRSVSWYQQTPGQGLQFLFEYFSETQRNKGNFPGRFSGRQFSNSRSEMNVSTLELGDSALYLCASSLPGMDGYGYTFGSGTRLTVV.

This clonotype is a singleton in its sample. The chain uses TRBV5-5 and TRBJ1-5; unclear D gene. The CDR3 covers 15 residues. Germline V gene data show CDR1 as SGHKS and CDR2 as YYEKEE (reference sequence). Deletions cut 4 bases from V and 7 bases from J, with 18 bases between. The CDR3 protein is CASSTGSGMGQPQHF. CDR3 bases: TGTGCCAGCAGCACGGGATCGGGGATGGGACAGCCCCAGCATTTT.

This chain links TRBV7-8 with TRBJ1-2, with 7 nucleotides matching TRBD1. The V gene's germline CDR1 is SGHVS and CDR2 FQNEAQ. The CDR3 length is 13 residues. V dropped 5 bases and J dropped 4; count of bases not matched to a gene: 4. This CDR3 is CASSDRAFYGYTF. As DNA, the CDR3 is TGTGCCAGCAGCGACAGGGCCTTCTATGGCTACACCTTC.

This rearrangement joins TRBV10-2 to TRBJ1-4; the match to TRBD1 covers 8 bases. The CDR3 contains 15 residues. CDR1 and CDR2 (germline): WSHSY, SAAADI. V dropped 0 bases and J dropped 11; count of bases not matched to a gene: 8. CDR3 coding DNA: TGCGCCAGCAGTGAGTCCCCAGGGGGCATTGAGAAACTGTTTTTT. This encodes CASSESPGGIEKLFF.

J is TRBJ2-3 and V is TRBV20-1; 9 bases map to TRBD2. The V gene's germline CDR1 is DFQATT and CDR2 SNEGSKA (reference sequence). The CDR3 spans 15 residues. After removal of 6 bases from V and 5 bases from J, the junction contained 12 bases not matched to a gene. CDR3 DNA sequence: TGCAGTGCCCTCGCGGGGGGGGCGGTCGGAGATACGCAGTATTTT. This translates into CSALAGGAVGDTQYF.